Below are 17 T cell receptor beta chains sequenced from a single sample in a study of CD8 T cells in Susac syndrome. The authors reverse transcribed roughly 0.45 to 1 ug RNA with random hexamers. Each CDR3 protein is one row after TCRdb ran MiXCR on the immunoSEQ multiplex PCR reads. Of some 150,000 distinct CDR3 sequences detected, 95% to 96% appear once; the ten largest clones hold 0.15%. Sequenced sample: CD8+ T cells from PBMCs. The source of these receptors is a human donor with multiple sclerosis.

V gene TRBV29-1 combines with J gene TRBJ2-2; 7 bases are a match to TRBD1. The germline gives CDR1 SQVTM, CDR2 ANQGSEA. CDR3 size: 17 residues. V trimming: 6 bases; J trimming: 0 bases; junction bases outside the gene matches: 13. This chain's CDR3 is CSVLAHPGTANTGELFF. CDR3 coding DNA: TGCAGCGTCCTTGCACATCCCGGGACAGCGAACACCGGGGAGCTGTTTTTT.

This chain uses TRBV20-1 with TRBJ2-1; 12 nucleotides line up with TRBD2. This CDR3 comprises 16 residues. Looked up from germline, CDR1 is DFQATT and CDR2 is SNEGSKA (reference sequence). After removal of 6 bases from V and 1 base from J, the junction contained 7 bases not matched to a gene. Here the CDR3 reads CSATTSGGFSYNEQFF. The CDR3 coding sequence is TGCAGTGCAACCACTAGCGGGGGGTTTTCCTACAATGAGCAGTTCTTC.

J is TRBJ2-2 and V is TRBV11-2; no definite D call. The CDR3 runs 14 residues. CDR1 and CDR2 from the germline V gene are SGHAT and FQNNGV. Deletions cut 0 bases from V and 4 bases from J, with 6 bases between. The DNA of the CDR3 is TGTGCCAGCAGCTTAGATCTTTCCACCGGGGAGCTGTTTTTT. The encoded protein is CASSLDLSTGELFF.

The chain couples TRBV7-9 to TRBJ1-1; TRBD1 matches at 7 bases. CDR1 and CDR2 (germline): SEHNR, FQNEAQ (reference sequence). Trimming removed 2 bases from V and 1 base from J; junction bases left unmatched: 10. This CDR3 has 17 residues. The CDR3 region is CASSLPPTGEENTEAFF. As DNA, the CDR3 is TGTGCCAGCAGCTTACCCCCTACAGGGGAGGAGAACACTGAAGCTTTCTTT.

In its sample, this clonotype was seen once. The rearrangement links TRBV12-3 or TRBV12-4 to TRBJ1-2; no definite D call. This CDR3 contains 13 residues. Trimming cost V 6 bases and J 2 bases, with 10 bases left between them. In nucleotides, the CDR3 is TGTGCCAGCAGCTTACATCTCAACTATGGCTACACCTTC. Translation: CASSLHLNYGYTF.

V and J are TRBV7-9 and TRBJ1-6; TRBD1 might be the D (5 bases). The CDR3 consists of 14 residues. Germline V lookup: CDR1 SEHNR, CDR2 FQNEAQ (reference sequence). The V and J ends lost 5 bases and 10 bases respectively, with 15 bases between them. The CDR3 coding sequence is TGTGCCAGCAGCCCGGTAAAGGGGCCCTCACCCCTCCACTTT. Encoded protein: CASSPVKGPSPLHF.

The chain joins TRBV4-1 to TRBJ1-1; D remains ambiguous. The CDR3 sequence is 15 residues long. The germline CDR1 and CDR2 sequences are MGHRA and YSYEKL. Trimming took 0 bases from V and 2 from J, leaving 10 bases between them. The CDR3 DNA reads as TGCGCCAGCAGCCAAGATCATGGAGCCAACACTGAAGCTTTCTTT. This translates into CASSQDHGANTEAFF.

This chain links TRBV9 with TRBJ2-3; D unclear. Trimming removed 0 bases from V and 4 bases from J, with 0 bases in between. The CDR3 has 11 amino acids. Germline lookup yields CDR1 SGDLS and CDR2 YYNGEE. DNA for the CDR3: TGTGCCAGCAGCGTAGCAGATACGCAGTATTTT. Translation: CASSVADTQYF.

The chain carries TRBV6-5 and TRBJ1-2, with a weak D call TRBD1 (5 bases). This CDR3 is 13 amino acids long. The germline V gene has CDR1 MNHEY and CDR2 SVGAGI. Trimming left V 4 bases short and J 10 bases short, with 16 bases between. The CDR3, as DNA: TGTGCCAGCAGTTTTGGGTCCAAAGGGGACTACACCTTC. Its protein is CASSFGSKGDYTF.

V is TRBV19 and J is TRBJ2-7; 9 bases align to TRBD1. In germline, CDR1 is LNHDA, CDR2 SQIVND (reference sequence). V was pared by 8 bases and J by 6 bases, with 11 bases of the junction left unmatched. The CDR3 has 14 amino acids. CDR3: CASPRGQGDSEQYV. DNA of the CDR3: TGTGCCAGTCCGCGGGGACAGGGAGACTCCGAGCAGTACGTC.

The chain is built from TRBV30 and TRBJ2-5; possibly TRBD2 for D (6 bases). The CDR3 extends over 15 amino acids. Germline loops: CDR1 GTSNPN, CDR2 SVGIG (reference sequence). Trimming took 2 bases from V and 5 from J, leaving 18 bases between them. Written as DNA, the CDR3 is TGTGCCTGGAGTTCGACGACCCCGGCGGGGGAGACCCAGTACTTC. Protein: CAWSSTTPAGETQYF.

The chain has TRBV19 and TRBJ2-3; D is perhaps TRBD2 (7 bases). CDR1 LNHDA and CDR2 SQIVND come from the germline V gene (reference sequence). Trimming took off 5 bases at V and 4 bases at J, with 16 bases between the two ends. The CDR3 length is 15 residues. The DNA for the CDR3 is TGTGCCAGTAGTCAGGCGGGGGCACAGGCAGATACGCAGTATTTT. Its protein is CASSQAGAQADTQYF.

CDR3 nucleotides: TGTGCCAGCAGAGACAGGGGAGGGTCCTACGAGCAGTACTTC. Translation: CASRDRGGSYEQYF. The V gene is TRBV6-5, the J gene TRBJ2-7, with TRBD1 as a possible D gene (8 bases). CDR1 is MNHEY and CDR2 is SVGAGI in the germline V gene. The ends were cut back, 6 bases at V and 1 base at J, with 13 bases in the middle. The CDR3 is 14 amino acids.

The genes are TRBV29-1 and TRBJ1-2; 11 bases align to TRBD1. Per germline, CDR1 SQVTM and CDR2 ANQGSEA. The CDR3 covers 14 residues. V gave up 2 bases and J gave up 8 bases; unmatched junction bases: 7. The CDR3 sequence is CSVELPGTGGGYTF. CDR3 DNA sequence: TGCAGCGTTGAATTACCCGGGACAGGGGGAGGCTACACCTTC.

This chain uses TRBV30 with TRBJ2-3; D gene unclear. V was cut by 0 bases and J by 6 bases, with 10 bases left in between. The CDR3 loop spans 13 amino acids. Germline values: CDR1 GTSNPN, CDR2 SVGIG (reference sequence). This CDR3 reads CAWSVMSWDTQYF. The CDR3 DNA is TGTGCCTGGAGTGTAATGTCGTGGGATACGCAGTATTTT.

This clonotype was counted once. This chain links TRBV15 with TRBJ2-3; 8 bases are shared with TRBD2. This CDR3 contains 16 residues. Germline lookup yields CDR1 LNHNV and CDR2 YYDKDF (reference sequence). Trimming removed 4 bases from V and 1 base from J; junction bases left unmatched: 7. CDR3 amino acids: CATSNQGAGGTDTQYF. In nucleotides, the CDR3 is TGTGCCACCAGCAATCAGGGAGCGGGGGGCACAGATACGCAGTATTTT.

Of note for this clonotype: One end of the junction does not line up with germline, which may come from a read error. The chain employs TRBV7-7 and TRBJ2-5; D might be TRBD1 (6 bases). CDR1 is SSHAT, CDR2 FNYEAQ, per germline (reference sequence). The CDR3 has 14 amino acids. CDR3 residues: CASSSGTLRETQYF. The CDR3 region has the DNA TGTGCTAGCAGCTCGGGGACACTGCGAGAGACCCAGTACTTC. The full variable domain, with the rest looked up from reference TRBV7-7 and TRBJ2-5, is GAGVSQSPRYKVTKRGQDVTLRCDPISSHATLYWYQQALGQGPEFLTYFNYEAQPDKSGLPSDRFSAERPEGSISTLTIQRTEQRDSAMYRCASSSGTLRETQYFGPGTRLLVL.